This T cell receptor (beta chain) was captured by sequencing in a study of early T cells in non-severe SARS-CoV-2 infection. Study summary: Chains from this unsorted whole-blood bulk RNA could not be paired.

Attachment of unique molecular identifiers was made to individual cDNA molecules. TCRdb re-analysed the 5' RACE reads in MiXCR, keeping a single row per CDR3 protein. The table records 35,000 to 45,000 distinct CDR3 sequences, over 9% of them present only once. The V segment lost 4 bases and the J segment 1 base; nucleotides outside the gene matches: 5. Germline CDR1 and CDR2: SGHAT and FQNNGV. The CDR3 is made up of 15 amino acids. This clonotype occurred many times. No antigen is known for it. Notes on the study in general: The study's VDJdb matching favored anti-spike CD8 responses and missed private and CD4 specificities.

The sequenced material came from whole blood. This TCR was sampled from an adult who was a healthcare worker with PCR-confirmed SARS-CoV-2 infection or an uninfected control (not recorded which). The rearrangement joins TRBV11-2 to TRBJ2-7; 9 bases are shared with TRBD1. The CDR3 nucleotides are TGTGCCAGCAGCTGGGACAGGGTGGAATCCTACGAGCAGTACTTC. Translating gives CASSWDRVESYEQYF. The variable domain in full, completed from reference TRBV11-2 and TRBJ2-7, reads EAGVAQSPRYKIIEKRQSVAFWCNPISGHATLYWYQQILGQGPKLLIQFQNNGVVDDSQLPKDRFSAERLKGVDSTLKIQPAKLEDSAVYLCASSWDRVESYEQYFGPGTRLTVT.